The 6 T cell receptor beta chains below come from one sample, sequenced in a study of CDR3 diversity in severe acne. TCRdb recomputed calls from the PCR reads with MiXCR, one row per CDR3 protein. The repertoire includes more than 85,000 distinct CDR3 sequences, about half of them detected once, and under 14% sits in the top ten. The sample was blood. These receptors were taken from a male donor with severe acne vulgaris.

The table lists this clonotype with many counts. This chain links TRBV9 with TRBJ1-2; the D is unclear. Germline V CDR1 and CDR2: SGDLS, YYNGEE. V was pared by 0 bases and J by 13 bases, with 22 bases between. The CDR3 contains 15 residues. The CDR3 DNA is TGTGCCAGCAGCGTAGCTACTTCGCGGAGGAGGGTTGTCACCTTC. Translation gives CASSVATSRRRVVTF.

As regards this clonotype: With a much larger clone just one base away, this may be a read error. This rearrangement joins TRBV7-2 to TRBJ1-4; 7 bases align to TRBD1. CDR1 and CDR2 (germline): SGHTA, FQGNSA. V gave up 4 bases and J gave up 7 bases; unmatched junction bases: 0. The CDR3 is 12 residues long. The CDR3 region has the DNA TGTGCCAGCAGCTGGGACAGTGAAAAACTGTTTTTT. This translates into CASSWDSEKLFF.

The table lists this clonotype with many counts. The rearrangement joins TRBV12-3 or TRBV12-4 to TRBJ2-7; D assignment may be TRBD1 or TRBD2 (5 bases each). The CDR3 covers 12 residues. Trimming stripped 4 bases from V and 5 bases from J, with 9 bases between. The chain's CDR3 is CASSSTGHEQYF. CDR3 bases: TGTGCCAGCAGTTCCACGGGGCACGAGCAGTACTTC.

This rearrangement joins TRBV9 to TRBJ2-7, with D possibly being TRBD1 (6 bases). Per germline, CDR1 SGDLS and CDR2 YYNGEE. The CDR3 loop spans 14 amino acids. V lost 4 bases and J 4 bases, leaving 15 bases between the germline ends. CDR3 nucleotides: TGTGCCAGCAGCCCTACAGACAGGCCTTACGAGCAGTACTTC. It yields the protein CASSPTDRPYEQYF.

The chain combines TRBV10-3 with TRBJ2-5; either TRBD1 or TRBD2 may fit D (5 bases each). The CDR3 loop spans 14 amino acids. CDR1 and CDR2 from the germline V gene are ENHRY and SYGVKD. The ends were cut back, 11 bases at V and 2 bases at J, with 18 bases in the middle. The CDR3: CAAARDPSQETQYF. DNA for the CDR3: TGTGCCGCAGCCAGGGACCCCTCACAAGAGACCCAGTACTTC.

CDR3 in DNA: TGTGCCAGCAGTTCCTATCCTAACGCGGGTACTGAAGCTTTCTTT. It codes for CASSSYPNAGTEAFF. V and J are TRBV25-1 and TRBJ1-1; D ambiguous. V was pared by 5 bases and J by 5 bases, with 18 bases between. The CDR3 spans 15 residues. CDR1 is MGHDK and CDR2 is SYGVNS in the germline V gene.